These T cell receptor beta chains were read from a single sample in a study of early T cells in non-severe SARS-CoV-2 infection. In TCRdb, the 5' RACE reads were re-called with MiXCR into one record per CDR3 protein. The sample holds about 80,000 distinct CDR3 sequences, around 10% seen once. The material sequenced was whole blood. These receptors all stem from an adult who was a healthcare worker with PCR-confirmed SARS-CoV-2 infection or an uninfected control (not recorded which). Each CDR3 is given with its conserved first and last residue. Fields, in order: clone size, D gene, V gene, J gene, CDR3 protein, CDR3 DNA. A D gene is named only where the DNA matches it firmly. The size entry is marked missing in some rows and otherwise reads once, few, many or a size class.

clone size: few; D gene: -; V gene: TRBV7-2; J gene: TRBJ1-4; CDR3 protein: CASSRGGSEKLFF; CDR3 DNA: TGTGCCAGCAGTCGGGGGGGGAGTGAAAAACTGTTTTTT
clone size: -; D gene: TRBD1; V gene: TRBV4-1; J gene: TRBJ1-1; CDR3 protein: CASSQGTGGEKNTEAFF; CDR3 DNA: TGCGCCAGCAGCCAAGGGACAGGGGGCGAAAAGAACACTGAAGCTTTCTTT
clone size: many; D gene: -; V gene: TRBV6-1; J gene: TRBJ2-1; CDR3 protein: CASSGLGLEQFF; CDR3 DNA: TGTGCCAGCAGTGGGTTGGGATTGGAGCAGTTCTTC
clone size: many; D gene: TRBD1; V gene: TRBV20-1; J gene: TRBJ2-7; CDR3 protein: CSARDRARGLYGF; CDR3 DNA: TGCAGTGCTAGAGATCGGGCCAGGGGGCTTTATGGCTTC
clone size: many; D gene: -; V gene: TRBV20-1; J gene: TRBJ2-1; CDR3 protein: CSATGQGGRNEQFF; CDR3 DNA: TGCAGTGCCACTGGACAGGGAGGGCGCAATGAGCAGTTCTTC
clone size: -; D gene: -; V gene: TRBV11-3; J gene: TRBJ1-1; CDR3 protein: CASSLDRSSAEAFF; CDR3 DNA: TGTGCCAGCAGCCTCGACAGGTCGTCGGCTGAAGCTTTCTTT
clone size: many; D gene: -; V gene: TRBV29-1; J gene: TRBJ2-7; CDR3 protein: CSVEMPGSYEQYF; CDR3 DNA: TGCAGCGTTGAAATGCCAGGCTCCTACGAGCAGTACTTC
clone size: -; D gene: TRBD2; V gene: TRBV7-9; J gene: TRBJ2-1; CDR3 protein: CASSWPLRVGAGVRDEQFF; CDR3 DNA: TGTGCCAGCAGCTGGCCCCTGAGGGTCGGAGCGGGGGTCAGGGATGAGCAGTTCTTC
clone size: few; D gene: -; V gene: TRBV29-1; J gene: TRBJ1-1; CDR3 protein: CSVEGRQNTEAFF; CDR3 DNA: TGCAGCGTGGAAGGGCGTCAGAACACTGAAGCTTTCTTT
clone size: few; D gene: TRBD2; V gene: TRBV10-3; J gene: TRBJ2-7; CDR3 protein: CAISDLGGLAPFSYEQYF; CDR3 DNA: TGTGCCATCAGTGATCTCGGGGGACTAGCCCCTTTCTCCTACGAGCAGTACTTC
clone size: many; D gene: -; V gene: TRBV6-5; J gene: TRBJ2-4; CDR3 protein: CASRDQAKNIQYF; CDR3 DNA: TGTGCCAGCCGGGACCAGGCCAAAAACATTCAGTACTTC
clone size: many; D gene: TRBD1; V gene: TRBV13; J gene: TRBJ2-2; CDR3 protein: CASSSDRGITGELFF; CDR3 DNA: TGTGCCAGCAGCTCGGACAGGGGGATTACCGGGGAGCTGTTTTTT
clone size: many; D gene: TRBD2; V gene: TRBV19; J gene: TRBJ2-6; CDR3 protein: CASSWTSGMGANVLTF; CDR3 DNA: TGTGCCAGTAGTTGGACTAGCGGCATGGGGGCCAACGTCCTGACTTTC
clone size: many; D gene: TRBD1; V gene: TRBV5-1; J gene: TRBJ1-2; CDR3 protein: CASSLGTGGRSYTF; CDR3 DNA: TGCGCCAGCAGCTTGGGGACAGGGGGACGGAGCTACACCTTC
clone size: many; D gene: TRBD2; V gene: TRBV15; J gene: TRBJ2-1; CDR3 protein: CATSKERGGYNEQFF; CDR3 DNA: TGTGCCACCAGCAAGGAGCGGGGGGGCTACAATGAGCAGTTCTTC
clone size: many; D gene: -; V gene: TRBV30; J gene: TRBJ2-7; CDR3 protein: CAWSPTGWEQYF; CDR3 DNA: TGTGCCTGGAGTCCTACAGGGTGGGAGCAGTACTTC
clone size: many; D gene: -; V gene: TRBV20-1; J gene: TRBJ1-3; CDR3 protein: CSGRVGNTIYF; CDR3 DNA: TGCAGCGGGCGAGTTGGAAACACCATATATTTT
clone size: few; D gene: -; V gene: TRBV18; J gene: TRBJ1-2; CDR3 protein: CASSPRDDGYTF; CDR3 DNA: TGTGCCAGCTCACCAAGGGACGATGGCTACACCTTC
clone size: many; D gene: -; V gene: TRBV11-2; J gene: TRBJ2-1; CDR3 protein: CASSNGDEQFF; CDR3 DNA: TGTGCCAGCTCGAATGGGGATGAGCAGTTCTTC
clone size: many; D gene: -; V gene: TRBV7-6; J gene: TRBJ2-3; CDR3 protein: CASSLALAGDTQYF; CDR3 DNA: TGTGCCAGCAGCTTAGCTCTTGCCGGAGATACGCAGTATTTT
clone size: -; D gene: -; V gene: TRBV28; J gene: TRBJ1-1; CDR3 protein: CASSLYIRKNTEAFF; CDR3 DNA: TGTGCCAGCAGTTTATATATCCGGAAGAACACTGAAGCTTTCTTT
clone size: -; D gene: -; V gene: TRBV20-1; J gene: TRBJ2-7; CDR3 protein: CSARLVSEQYF; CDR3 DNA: TGCAGTGCTAGATTAGTATCCGAGCAGTACTTC
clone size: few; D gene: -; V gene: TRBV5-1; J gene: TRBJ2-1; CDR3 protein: CASSLAGTTLYNEQFF; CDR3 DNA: TGCGCCAGCAGCTTGGCCGGGACAACTTTATACAATGAGCAGTTCTTC
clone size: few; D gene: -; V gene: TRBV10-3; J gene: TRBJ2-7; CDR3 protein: CAISDFSEQYF; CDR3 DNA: TGTGCCATCAGTGACTTCTCAGAGCAGTACTTC
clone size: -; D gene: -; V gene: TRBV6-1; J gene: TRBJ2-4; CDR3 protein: CASRGGQVRGNF; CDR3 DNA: TGTGCCAGCAGGGGCGGACAAGTCCGGGGTAACTTC
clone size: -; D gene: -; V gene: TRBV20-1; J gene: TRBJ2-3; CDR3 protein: CSAGQQNTDTQYF; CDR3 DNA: TGCAGTGCGGGCCAGCAGAACACAGATACGCAGTATTTT
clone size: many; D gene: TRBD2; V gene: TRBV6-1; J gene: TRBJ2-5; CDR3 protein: CASSELGLAETQYF; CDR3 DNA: TGTGCCAGCAGTGAATTGGGACTAGCGGAGACCCAGTACTTC
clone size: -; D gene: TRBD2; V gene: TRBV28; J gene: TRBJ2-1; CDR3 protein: CASSSPLSGGAMNEQFF; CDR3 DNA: TGTGCCAGCAGTTCCCCCTTGAGCGGGGGGGCTATGAATGAGCAGTTCTTC
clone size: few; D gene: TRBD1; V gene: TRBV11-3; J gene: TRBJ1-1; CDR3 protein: CASRNRQGLNTEAFF; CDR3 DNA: TGTGCCAGCAGAAACCGACAGGGGTTGAACACTGAAGCTTTCTTT
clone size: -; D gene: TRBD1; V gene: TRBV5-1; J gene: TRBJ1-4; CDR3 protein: CASSLVPGTAEKLFF; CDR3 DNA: TGCGCCAGCAGCTTGGTCCCCGGGACAGCTGAAAAACTGTTTTTT
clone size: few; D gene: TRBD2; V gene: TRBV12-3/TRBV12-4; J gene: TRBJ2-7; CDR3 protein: CASSISGLGGYEQYF; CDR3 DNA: TGTGCCAGCAGTATATCGGGACTAGGTGGCTACGAGCAGTACTTC
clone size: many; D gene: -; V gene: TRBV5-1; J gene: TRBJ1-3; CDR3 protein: CASSRTGPHLSGNTIYF; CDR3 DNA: TGCGCCAGCAGCCGGACCGGGCCTCATCTCTCTGGAAACACCATATATTTT
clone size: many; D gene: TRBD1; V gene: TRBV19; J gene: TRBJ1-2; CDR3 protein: CASSIFDRGREGYTF; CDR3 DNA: TGTGCCAGTAGTATTTTCGACAGGGGGCGAGAGGGCTACACCTTC
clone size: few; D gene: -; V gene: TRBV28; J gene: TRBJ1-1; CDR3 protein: CASSLSKTGYTEAFF; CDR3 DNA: TGTGCCAGCAGTTTATCGAAAACAGGCTACACTGAAGCTTTCTTT
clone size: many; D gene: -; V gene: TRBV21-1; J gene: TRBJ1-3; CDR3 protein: CASSKAPGASSGNTIYF; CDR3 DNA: TGTGCCAGCAGCAAAGCGCCAGGAGCGAGCTCTGGAAACACCATATATTTT
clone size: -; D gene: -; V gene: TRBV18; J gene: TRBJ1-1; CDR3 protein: CASSPLFRPGDGEAFF; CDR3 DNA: TGTGCCAGCTCACCACTCTTCAGACCCGGCGACGGTGAAGCTTTCTTT
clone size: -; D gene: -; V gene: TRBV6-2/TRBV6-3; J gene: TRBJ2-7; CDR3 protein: CASSRGLYEQYF; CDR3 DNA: TGTGCCAGCAGTCGAGGCCTCTACGAGCAGTACTTC
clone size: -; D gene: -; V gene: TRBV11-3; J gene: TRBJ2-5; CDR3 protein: CASRATPQETQYF; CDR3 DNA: TGTGCCAGCCGCGCGACGCCCCAAGAGACCCAGTACTTC
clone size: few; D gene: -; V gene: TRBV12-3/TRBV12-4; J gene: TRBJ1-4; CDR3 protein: CASRFRENEKLFF; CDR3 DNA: TGTGCCAGCAGGTTCAGGGAGAATGAAAAACTGTTTTTT
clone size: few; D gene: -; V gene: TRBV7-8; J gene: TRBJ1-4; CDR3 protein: CASSTRGHQNEKLFF; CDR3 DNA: TGTGCCAGCAGCACCAGGGGACACCAGAACGAAAAACTGTTTTTT
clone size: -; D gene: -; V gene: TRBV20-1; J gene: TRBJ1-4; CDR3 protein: CSAGGATNEKLFF; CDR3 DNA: TGCAGTGCTGGGGGTGCAACTAATGAAAAACTGTTTTTT
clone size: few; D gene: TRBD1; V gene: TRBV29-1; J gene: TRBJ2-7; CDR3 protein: CSVGTGGNYEQYF; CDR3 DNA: TGCAGCGTCGGGACAGGGGGTAACTACGAGCAGTACTTC